The clone carrying this T cell receptor (beta chain) was seen only a few times. Its target is not known. Expressed TCRB transcripts were sequenced because the isolated RNA had all been reverse transcribed beforehand. Here immunoSEQ multiplex PCR was the method, and the copy in TCRdb shows in-frame clones only, minus some. The sample has over 150,000 clones, 6.5% to 9.5% seen once. Trimming took 5 bases from V and 1 from J, leaving 12 bases between them. Germline assignment: CDR1 SGHRS and CDR2 YFSETQ. The CDR3 runs to 14 residues. The sample is drawn from a study of beta chain features in type 1 diabetes. Overall study findings and caveats: Moderately but significantly shorter TCRB CDR3s were found in Type 1 diabetes patients in all four CD4+ subsets. cDNA sequencing could over-represent cells with high TCR expression.

The chain carries TRBV5-1 and TRBJ1-1; possible D gene TRBD1, 6 bases. The TCR comes from a woman aged 40 to 55 with type 1 diabetes. The sequenced sample was central memory CD4+ T cells from blood. CDR3 protein: CASSKDSGNTEAFF. CDR3 nucleotide sequence: TGCGCCAGCAGTAAGGACAGCGGGAACACTGAAGCTTTCTTT.